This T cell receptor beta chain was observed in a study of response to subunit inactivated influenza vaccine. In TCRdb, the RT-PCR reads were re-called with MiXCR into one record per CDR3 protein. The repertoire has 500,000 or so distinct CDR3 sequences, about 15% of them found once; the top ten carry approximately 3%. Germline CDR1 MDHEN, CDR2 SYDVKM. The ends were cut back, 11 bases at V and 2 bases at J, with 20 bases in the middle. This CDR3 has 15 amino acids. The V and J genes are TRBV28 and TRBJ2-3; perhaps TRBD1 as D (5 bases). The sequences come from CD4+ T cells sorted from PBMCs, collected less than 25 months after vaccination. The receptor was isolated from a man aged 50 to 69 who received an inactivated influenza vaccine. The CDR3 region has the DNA TGTGCCTCCTGGCCCCCAGGGTCGGACACAGATACGCAGTATTTT. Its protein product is CASWPPGSDTDTQYF.